This TCR beta chain was obtained from a study of shared clonotypes between healthy human individuals. For the study at large: A donor's plate count was three for CD4 naive and three for CD4 memory; CD8 naive had two and CD8 memory one.

The CDR3 runs to 16 residues. Germline V gene data show CDR1 as SGHVS and CDR2 as FNYEAQ. The V gene lost 4 bases and the J gene lost 1 base, with 16 bases spanning the gap. Comments on this clone: The antigen remains undetermined.

Measured with immunoSEQ multiplex PCR; TCRdb has only the in-frame clones, and not every one. Of just over 2,000,000 clones listed, roughly 94% are singletons. Study-level results: Naive CD4 clonotype sharing across several donors was 4% to 5%. Naive subsets usually exceeded memory subsets in estimated richness.

The chain couples TRBV7-6 to TRBJ1-1; D possibly corresponds to TRBD1 (6 bases). Sequenced material: naive CD4+ T cells sorted from blood. Subset here: CD45RA+ positively selected. The TCR was taken from a man aged 18 to 29 in good health. The CDR3 DNA reads as TGTGCCAGCAGCTCATCGGGGGGGGCTAAGAACACTGAAGCTTTCTTT. Translation gives CASSSSGGAKNTEAFF.